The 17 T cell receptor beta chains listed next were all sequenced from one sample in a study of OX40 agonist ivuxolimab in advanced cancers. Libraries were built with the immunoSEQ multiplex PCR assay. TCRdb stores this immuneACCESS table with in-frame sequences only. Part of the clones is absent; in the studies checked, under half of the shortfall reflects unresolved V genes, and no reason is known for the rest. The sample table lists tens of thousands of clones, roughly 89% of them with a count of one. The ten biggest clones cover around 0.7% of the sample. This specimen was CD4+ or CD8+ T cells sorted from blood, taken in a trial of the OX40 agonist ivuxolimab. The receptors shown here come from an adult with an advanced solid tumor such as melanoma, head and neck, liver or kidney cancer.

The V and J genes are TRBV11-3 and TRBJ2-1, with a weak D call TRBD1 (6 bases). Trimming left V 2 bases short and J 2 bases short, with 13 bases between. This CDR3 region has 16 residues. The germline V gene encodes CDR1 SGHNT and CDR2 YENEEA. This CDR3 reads CASSLTGQTPYNEQFF. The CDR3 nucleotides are TGTGCCAGCAGCTTAACAGGGCAGACCCCCTACAATGAGCAGTTCTTC.

This CDR3 is CASSPVTETDTQYF. The CDR3 region has the DNA TGCGCCAGCAGTCCCGTTACGGAGACAGATACGCAGTATTTT. The rearrangement joins TRBV23-1 to TRBJ2-3; D call uncertain. TRBV23-1 is an open reading frame, and its role is uncertain. Trimming left V 4 bases short and J 3 bases short, with 11 bases between. The length of the CDR3 is 14 residues.

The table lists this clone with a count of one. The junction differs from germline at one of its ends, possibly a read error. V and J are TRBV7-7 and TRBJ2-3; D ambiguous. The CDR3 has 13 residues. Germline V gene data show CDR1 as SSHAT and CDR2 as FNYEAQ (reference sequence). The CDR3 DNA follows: TGTGCTAGCAGCCCCCGGGTTAGGGATACGCAGTATTTT. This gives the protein CASSPRVRDTQYF.

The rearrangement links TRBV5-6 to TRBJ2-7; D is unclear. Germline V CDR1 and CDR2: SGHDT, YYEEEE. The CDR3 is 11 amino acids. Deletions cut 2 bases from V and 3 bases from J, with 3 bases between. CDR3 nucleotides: TGTGCCAGCAGCTTACACTACGAGCAGTACTTC. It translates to CASSLHYEQYF.

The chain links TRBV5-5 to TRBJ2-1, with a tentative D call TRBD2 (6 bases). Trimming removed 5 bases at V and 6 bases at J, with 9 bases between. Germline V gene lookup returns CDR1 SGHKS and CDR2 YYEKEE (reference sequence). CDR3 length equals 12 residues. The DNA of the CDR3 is TGTGCCAGCAGGTCCGGGGGCAATGAGCAGTTCTTC. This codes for CASRSGGNEQFF.

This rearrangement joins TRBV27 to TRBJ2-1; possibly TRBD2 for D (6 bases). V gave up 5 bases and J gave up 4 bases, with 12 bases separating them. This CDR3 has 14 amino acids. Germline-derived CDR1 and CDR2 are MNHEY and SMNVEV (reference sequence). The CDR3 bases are TGTGCCAGCAGTATACGCCGGGGGTACAATGAGCAGTTCTTC. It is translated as CASSIRRGYNEQFF.

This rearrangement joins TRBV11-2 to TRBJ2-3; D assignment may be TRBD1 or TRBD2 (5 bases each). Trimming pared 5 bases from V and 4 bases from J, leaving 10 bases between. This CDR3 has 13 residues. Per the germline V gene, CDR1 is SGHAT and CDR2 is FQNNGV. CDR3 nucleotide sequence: TGTGCCAGCAGCGGCCCGGGGCCAGATACGCAGTATTTT. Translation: CASSGPGPDTQYF.

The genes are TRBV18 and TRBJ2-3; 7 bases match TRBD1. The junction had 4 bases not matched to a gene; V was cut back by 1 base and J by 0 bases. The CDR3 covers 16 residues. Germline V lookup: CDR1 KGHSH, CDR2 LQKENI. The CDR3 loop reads CASSPRGQSSTDTQYF. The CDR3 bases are TGTGCCAGCTCACCACGGGGACAGAGTAGCACAGATACGCAGTATTTT.

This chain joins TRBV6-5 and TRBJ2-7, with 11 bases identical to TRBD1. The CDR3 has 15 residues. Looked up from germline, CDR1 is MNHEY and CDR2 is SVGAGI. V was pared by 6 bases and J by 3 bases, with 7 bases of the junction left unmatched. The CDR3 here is CASRSTGTGGYEQYF. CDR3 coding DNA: TGTGCCAGCAGAAGCACCGGGACAGGGGGCTACGAGCAGTACTTC.

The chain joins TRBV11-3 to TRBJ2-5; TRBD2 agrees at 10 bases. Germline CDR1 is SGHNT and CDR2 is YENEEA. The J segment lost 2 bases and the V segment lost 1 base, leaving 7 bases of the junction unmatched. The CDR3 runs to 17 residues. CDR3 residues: CASSLALAGGGQETQYF. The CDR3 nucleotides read TGTGCCAGCAGCTTAGCCTTAGCGGGAGGAGGTCAAGAGACCCAGTACTTC.

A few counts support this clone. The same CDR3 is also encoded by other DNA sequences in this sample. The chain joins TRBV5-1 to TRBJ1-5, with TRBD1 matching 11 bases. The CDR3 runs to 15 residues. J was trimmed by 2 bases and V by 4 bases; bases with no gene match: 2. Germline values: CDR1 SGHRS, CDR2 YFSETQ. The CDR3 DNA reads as TGCGCCAGCAGCCCGGGACAGGGGGGCAATCAGCCCCAGCATTTT. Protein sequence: CASSPGQGGNQPQHF.

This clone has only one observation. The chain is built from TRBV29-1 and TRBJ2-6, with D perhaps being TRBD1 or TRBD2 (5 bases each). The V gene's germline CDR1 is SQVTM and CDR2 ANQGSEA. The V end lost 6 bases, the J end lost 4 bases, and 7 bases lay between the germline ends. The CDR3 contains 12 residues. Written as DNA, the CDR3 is TGCAGCGTGGGGGTCGGGGCCAACGTCCTGACTTTC. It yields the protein CSVGVGANVLTF.

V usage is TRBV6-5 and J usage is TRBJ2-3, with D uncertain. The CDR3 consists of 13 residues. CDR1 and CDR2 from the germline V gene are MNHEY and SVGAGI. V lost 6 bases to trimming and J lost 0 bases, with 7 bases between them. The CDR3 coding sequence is TGTGCCAGCAGAACGGACAGCACAGATACGCAGTATTTT. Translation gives CASRTDSTDTQYF.

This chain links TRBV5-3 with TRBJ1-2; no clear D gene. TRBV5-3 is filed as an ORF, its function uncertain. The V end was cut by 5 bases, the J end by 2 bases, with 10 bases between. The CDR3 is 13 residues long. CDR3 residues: CARRLSRNYGYTF. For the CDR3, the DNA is TGTGCCAGAAGGTTATCTCGAAACTATGGCTACACCTTC.

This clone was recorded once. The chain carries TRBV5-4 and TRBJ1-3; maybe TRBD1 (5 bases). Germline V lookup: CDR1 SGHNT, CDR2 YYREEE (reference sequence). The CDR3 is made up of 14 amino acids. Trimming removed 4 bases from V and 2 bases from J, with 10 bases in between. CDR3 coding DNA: TGTGCCAGCAGCACCCAGGGACCTGGAAACACCATATATTTT. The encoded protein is CASSTQGPGNTIYF.

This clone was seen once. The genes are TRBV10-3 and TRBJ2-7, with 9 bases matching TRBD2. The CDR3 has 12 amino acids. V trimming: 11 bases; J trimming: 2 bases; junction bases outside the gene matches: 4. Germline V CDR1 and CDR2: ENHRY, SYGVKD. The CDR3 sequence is CAVGLAPYEQYF. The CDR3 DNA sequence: TGTGCCGTGGGACTAGCTCCCTACGAGCAGTACTTC.

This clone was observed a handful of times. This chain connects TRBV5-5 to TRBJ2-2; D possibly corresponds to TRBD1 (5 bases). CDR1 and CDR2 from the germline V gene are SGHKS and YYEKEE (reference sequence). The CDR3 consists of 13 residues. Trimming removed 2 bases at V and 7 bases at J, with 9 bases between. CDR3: CASSFGAGGELFF. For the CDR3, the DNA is TGTGCCAGCAGCTTTGGGGCAGGCGGGGAGCTGTTTTTT.